This TCR beta chain was obtained from a study of OX40 agonist ivuxolimab in advanced cancers. About the research overall: It was ivuxolimab, an agonistic anti-OX40 (CD134) antibody, that patients were treated with.

A word on this clone: The antigen is unknown.

TCRdb keeps only in-frame clones here, not all; method: immunoSEQ multiplex PCR. Of about 110,000 clones listed, roughly 90% are singletons. The study's findings and limits: Some nonresponders likewise displayed low normalized T-cell clonal expansion.

This CDR3 spans 12 amino acids. The germline gives CDR1 LGHNA, CDR2 YNFKEQ. Trimming shortened V by 5 bases and J by 6 bases, and 10 bases separated the two germline ends. This chain connects TRBV4-2 to TRBJ1-2; D gene unclear. The specimen was CD4+ or CD8+ T cells sorted from blood, collected in a trial of the OX40 agonist ivuxolimab. The source of this sequence is an adult with an advanced solid tumor such as melanoma, head and neck, liver or kidney cancer. CDR3 in amino acids: CASSIRSDGYTF. CDR3 bases: TGTGCCAGCAGCATCCGGTCGGATGGCTACACCTTC.